Listed below are T cell receptor beta chains from one sample, sequenced in a study of cytomegalovirus exposure and HLA in healthy donors. The table came from immunoSEQ multiplex PCR; TCRdb's copy has only in-frame clones and leaves some out. The sample includes 100,000 to 120,000 clones, roughly 15% of them seen just once. Sequencing was done on a sample of PBMCs. These receptors came from a female donor in good health and CMV-seronegative. The CDR3 runs from the conserved cysteine through the conserved F or W. D genes are given only for firm matches. The size of a clone is reported for some rows only, either as once, few or many, or as a class for expanded clones.

v_gene	j_gene	d_gene	abundance	CDR3aa	CDR3nt
TRBV27	TRBJ2-7	TRBD2	-	CASSLPPGGGYEQYF	TGTGCCAGCAGTTTACCCCCAGGCGGGGGCTACGAGCAGTACTTC
TRBV28	TRBJ2-7	TRBD2	few	CASRLAGTSYEQYF	TGTGCCAGCAGACTAGCGGGAACCTCCTACGAGCAGTACTTC
TRBV9	TRBJ2-2	-	few	CASRSSRSTGELFF	TGTGCCAGCAGAAGTAGTCGGAGCACCGGGGAGCTGTTTTTT
TRBV30	TRBJ2-7	-	-	CAWSVVQGSPYEQYF	TGTGCCTGGAGTGTTGTTCAGGGTTCTCCCTACGAGCAGTACTTC
TRBV30	TRBJ2-7	TRBD2	few	CAWSGTSVEQYF	TGTGCCTGGAGCGGGACTAGCGTCGAGCAGTACTTC
TRBV28	TRBJ2-7	TRBD1	-	CASSLAGQGAHEQYF	TGTGCCAGCAGTTTGGCGGGACAGGGGGCTCACGAGCAGTACTTC
TRBV4-3	TRBJ1-5	TRBD1	-	CASSQEARGTGREPQHF	TGCGCCAGCAGCCAAGAGGCTCGGGGGACAGGGAGGGAGCCCCAGCATTTT
TRBV2	TRBJ2-3	-	few	CASSGGTSLWTDTQYF	TGTGCCAGCAGCGGAGGGACTTCCCTTTGGACAGATACGCAGTATTTT
TRBV23-1	TRBJ2-4	-	-	CASSQSVRADIQYF	TGCGCCAGCAGTCAATCAGTCAGGGCTGACATTCAGTACTTC
TRBV4-3	TRBJ2-7	TRBD1	-	CASSQSPGQGGYEQYF	TGCGCCAGCAGCCAAAGTCCAGGACAGGGCGGGTACGAGCAGTACTTC
TRBV15	TRBJ2-5	TRBD2	few	CATSTRGTSGGTVETQYF	TGTGCCACCAGCACCCGTGGGACTAGCGGGGGAACCGTTGAGACCCAGTACTTC
TRBV29-1	TRBJ2-3	TRBD2	few	CSVDTSGSGIRYTQYF	TGCAGCGTTGATACTAGCGGGAGTGGTATACGTTATACGCAGTATTTT
TRBV18	TRBJ1-5	-	-	CASSPTGPGGGYQPQHF	TGTGCCAGCTCGCCCACGGGTCCCGGCGGAGGATATCAGCCCCAGCATTTT
TRBV15	TRBJ2-2	-	few	CATSSRNTGELFF	TGTGCCACCAGCAGTAGGAACACCGGGGAGCTGTTTTTT
TRBV30	TRBJ2-7	-	few	CAWSSVDPGEQYF	TGTGCCTGGAGTTCGGTAGATCCGGGAGAGCAGTACTTC
TRBV7-8	TRBJ2-5	TRBD2	once	CASSLVSLGLAGETQYF	TGTGCCAGCAGCTTAGTAAGTTTGGGTCTAGCGGGAGAGACCCAGTACTTC
TRBV6-5	TRBJ2-5	TRBD2	-	CASTRLAGGQETQYF	TGTGCCAGCACTCGACTAGCGGGGGGCCAAGAGACCCAGTACTTC
TRBV6-5	TRBJ1-4	TRBD1	-	CASTRQGANEKLFF	TGTGCCAGCACCCGACAGGGTGCTAATGAAAAACTGTTTTTT
TRBV28	TRBJ1-2	TRBD1	few	CASSWLVTGGDGYTF	TGTGCCAGCAGTTGGTTAGTAACAGGGGGCGATGGCTACACCTTC
TRBV7-2	TRBJ1-1	-	-	CASSLDPGSNTEAFF	TGTGCCAGCAGCTTAGATCCGGGGTCGAACACTGAAGCTTTCTTT
TRBV6-5	TRBJ2-7	-	few	CASRASGYLSYEQYF	TGTGCCAGCAGAGCCTCAGGGTACCTATCCTACGAGCAGTACTTC
TRBV29-1	TRBJ1-3	-	few	CSVGAGGLSGNTIYF	TGCAGCGTTGGAGCGGGGGGGCTCTCTGGAAACACCATATATTTT
TRBV5-1	TRBJ1-5	-	-	CASSLAGGMGPQHF	TGCGCCAGCAGCTTGGCCGGGGGAATGGGGCCCCAGCATTTT
TRBV29-1	TRBJ2-7	TRBD1	-	CSATTGTRTGEQYF	TGCAGCGCCACAACCGGGACACGGACAGGGGAGCAGTACTTC
TRBV30	TRBJ2-6	TRBD1	few	CAWSVRLNQGAGANVLTF	TGTGCCTGGAGTGTTCGGCTGAACCAGGGGGCTGGGGCCAACGTCCTGACTTTC
TRBV7-9	TRBJ1-2	-	few	CASRPTGTQHGYTF	TGTGCCAGCAGACCAACCGGGACTCAGCATGGCTACACCTTC
TRBV6-6	TRBJ2-3	-	few	CASSYGQTDTQYF	TGTGCCAGCAGTTACGGACAGACAGATACGCAGTATTTT
TRBV11-2	TRBJ1-2	-	few	CASSLDPGFNYGYTF	TGTGCCAGCAGCTTAGATCCGGGGTTCAACTATGGCTACACCTTC
TRBV5-4	TRBJ1-2	-	-	CASSLPRANYGYTF	TGTGCCAGCAGCTTGCCCAGGGCGAACTATGGCTACACCTTC
TRBV4-3	TRBJ2-6	-	-	CASSRVGVSGANVLTF	TGCGCCAGCAGCCGCGTAGGGGTCTCTGGGGCCAACGTCCTGACTTTC
TRBV19	TRBJ2-1	TRBD1	-	CASSIGGGGTGNNEQFF	TGTGCCAGTAGTATAGGTGGTGGAGGGACAGGTAACAATGAGCAGTTCTTC
TRBV10-3	TRBJ2-7	-	-	CAIRPSDSSYEQYF	TGTGCCATCAGGCCGTCCGACAGTTCCTACGAGCAGTACTTC
TRBV7-7	TRBJ2-5	TRBD2	-	CASSLGRGGPQETQYF	TGTGCTAGCAGCTTAGGACGGGGGGGACCCCAAGAGACCCAGTACTTC
TRBV4-3	TRBJ1-1	-	few	CASSQERTVNTEAFF	TGCGCCAGCAGCCAAGAAAGGACAGTTAACACTGAAGCTTTCTTT
TRBV19	TRBJ2-5	TRBD2	-	CASSSSGRASGETQYF	TGTGCCAGTAGTTCTAGCGGGAGGGCCTCGGGGGAGACCCAGTACTTC
TRBV14	TRBJ1-4	TRBD1	few	CASSPGTVSRNEKLFF	TGTGCCAGCAGCCCCGGGACAGTTTCACGGAATGAAAAACTGTTTTTT
TRBV6-4	TRBJ2-3	-	-	CASSADSSDTQYF	TGTGCCAGCAGTGCCGACTCGTCAGATACGCAGTATTTT
TRBV30	TRBJ1-1	TRBD1	few	CAWSIHRGLGTEAFF	TGTGCCTGGAGTATTCACAGGGGGCTTGGCACTGAAGCTTTCTTT
TRBV5-6	TRBJ2-1	-	-	CASRSLAYEQFF	TGTGCCAGCAGGTCACTAGCATATGAGCAGTTCTTC
TRBV15	TRBJ2-1	TRBD1	-	CATSRERDRHYNEQFF	TGTGCCACCAGCAGAGAACGGGACAGGCATTACAATGAGCAGTTCTTC
TRBV5-1	TRBJ1-6	-	few	CASSLGQGSSPLHF	TGCGCCAGCAGCCTTGGGCAGGGTAGTTCACCCCTCCACTTT
TRBV7-9	TRBJ1-5	-	-	CASSRHDAGNQPQHF	TGTGCCAGCAGCCGCCACGATGCGGGCAATCAGCCCCAGCATTTT
TRBV7-2	TRBJ1-1	-	few	CASSLVQGSEAFF	TGTGCCAGCAGCTTAGTACAGGGTAGTGAAGCTTTCTTT